Listed here is a single T cell receptor beta chain. TCRdb's copy holds only in-frame clones and misses some; the assay was immunoSEQ multiplex PCR. The sample includes about 210,000 clones, 65% to 90% of them seen just once. The data are from a study of blood T cell repertoires in COVID-19. The CDR3 sequence is 16 residues long. Deletions cut 6 bases from V and 2 bases from J, with 20 bases between. Per the germline V gene, CDR1 is SGHDT and CDR2 is YYEEEE. The V and J genes are TRBV5-6 and TRBJ2-5; possibly TRBD2 for D (7 bases). This TCR came from a man over 45 with active or convalescent COVID-19. Material for sequencing was peripheral blood. CDR3: CASTRGAGVLQETQYF. The CDR3 DNA follows: TGTGCCAGCACCCGGGGGGCGGGAGTACTTCAAGAGACCCAGTACTTC.